The present T cell receptor (beta chain) was sequenced within a study of shared clonotypes between healthy human individuals. As for the study in general: For every donor, three CD4 naive, three CD4 memory, two CD8 naive and one CD8 memory plates were used. Study conclusions and caveats: Estimated richness was generally greater in naive than memory subsets.

Methods used by the authors: ImmunoSEQ junction-only sequences lacked quality scores, so their filtering differed. The table came from immunoSEQ multiplex PCR; TCRdb's copy has only in-frame clones and leaves some out. V and J calls and clone size are those listed in that table; D and trimming were worked out from the DNA. The table includes over a million clones, more than 65% detected once. In regard to this clone: What it recognizes is unknown.

Per the germline V gene, CDR1 is SEHNR and CDR2 is FQNEAQ (reference sequence). V dropped 5 bases and J dropped 2 bases, with 9 bases sitting between them. The CDR3 is 13 residues long. This TCR was recovered from a man between 18 and 29 years old in good health. The chain is built from TRBV7-9 and TRBJ1-2; D may be TRBD1 (6 bases). Sequences were obtained from memory CD4+ T cells sorted from blood. Indicated subset: CD45RA-negative fraction. The DNA of the CDR3 is TGTGCCAGCAGCCAGGGACAAAACTATGGCTACACCTTC. Amino acids: CASSQGQNYGYTF.